Below, one TCR beta chain is given with its context. The sample comes from a study of beta chain features in type 1 diabetes. The CDR3 sequence is 15 residues long. The ends were cut back, 6 bases at V and 3 bases at J, with 17 bases in the middle. Germline V gives CDR1 MNHNY, CDR2 SVGAGI (reference sequence). Expressed TCRB transcripts were sequenced because the entire RNA isolate underwent reverse transcription. Only in-frame clones appear in the TCRdb table, and some are missing; sequencing was by immunoSEQ multiplex PCR. The sample lists about 150,000 clones, around 10% occurring once. The V gene is TRBV6-6, the J gene TRBJ1-2, with D uncertain. Sequencing was carried out using central memory CD4+ T cells from blood. This clonotype was sampled from a man younger than 35 in good health. The DNA of the CDR3 is TGTGCCAGCAGCCGGACTATAGAGGCCTACTATGGCTACACCTTC. Its protein product is CASSRTIEAYYGYTF.